The T cell receptor beta chain described here comes from a study of shared clonotypes between healthy human individuals (dated by TCRdb to about 2020). General notes on the study: The cohort included a few men and a couple of women between 18 and 49 years of age. For each donor, three plates each were used for CD4 naive and CD4 memory, two plates were used for CD8 naive, and one plate was used for CD8 memory. Blood TCR repertoires of about five healthy adults were deeply sequenced to estimate repertoire size and the extent of clonotype sharing between individuals. Libraries were prepared and TCR repertoires were sequenced by different laboratories using diverse techniques, in order to increase sequencing depth and limit assay-specific biases. Each donor's leukapheresis produced roughly between about 0.8 and 8.9 billion PBMCs. Broad study findings and their caveats: Sampling was restricted to blood, and TCR repertoires in tissue are likely to differ from TCR repertoires in blood. Estimated clonotype richness was generally larger for naive than for memory subsets. Rarefaction of sorted-subset datasets indicated incomplete sequencing despite the large sequencing depth. About 5% of naive CD4, 3.5% of naive CD8, approximately 2% of memory CD4, and 0.4% of memory CD8 clonotypes were shared across a few donors. The small number of donors limited the genetic and exposure-history diversity represented. Pairwise subsampling led to the expectation that sequencing depth would affect the degree of clonotype sharing among donors. Higher generation probabilities were observed for clonotypes shared by all four sorted-subset donors than for non-shared clonotypes.

Using the deep immunoSEQ assay, TCR CDR3 regions were amplified from genomic DNA by multiplex PCR. Extracted genomic DNA from each cell subset was spread evenly across all wells of several immunoSEQ 96-well plates, with each plate serving as a replicate. For sorted subsets, 200 to 250 ng of genomic DNA, equivalent to around 29,000 T cell genomes, went into each replicate PCR. Purified libraries were quantified with a Qubit 3.0 fluorometer, sized on a Bioanalyzer 2100, and re-quantified with the KAPA Library Quantification kit. Every immunoSEQ 96-well plate was sequenced on a separate single-read 150-cycle Illumina NextSeq 550 flow cell. The study's processing was this. The immunoSEQ output contained only junctional sequences without quality scores, so filtering could not match that applied to full-length reads. To assign V/J genes and CDR3, sequences were annotated against IMGT germline references using PyIR, a Python wrapper for IgBLAST v1.9. Reads were removed for weak V/J assignments (E-value above 1e-6), missing CDR3, stop codons, out-of-frame junctions, or ambiguous translated residues. V3J clonotypes were defined as sequences sharing an identical inferred V gene, J gene, and CDR3 amino acid sequence. The percentage overlap between two repertoires was calculated by dividing the number of shared unique clonotypes by the size of the smaller repertoire. Three approaches were used to assess repertoire richness: RTK rarefaction, the Chao1 estimator, and Recon v2.1 estimates of unobserved clonotypes. For all TCRbeta clonotypes obtained by the gDNA method from a few donors, generation probabilities were computed with OLGA. TCRdb took this table from immuneACCESS and kept in-frame rearrangements with V and J called. Such tables lack part of the clones; where checked against another copy, unresolved V genes explain under half of the gap, and the rest is unexplained. The V and J calls and clone size come from that table; D and trimming were worked out from the DNA. In all, the sample holds millions of clones, and around 95% of those were seen once. The ten largest account for 0.13% of the sample.

Taken from the germline V gene, the CDR1 and CDR2 loops are LGHNA and YNFKEQ. The CDR3 sequence holds 16 residues, the cysteine and phenylalanine included. The retained sequence is limited to the CDR3, 48 bases, with the frame set at the first base. Unmatched junction bases come to 5, with V trimmed by 4 bases and J by 2 bases. The donors were healthy, HIV-negative adults with no recently reported acute infections or vaccinations. Only Caucasian adults living in Nashville, Tennessee, USA were represented among the donors. Magnetic negative selection was used to enrich CD4+ T cells, after which naive cells were positively selected on CD45RA and the negative fraction became the memory subset. Blood was collected by leukapheresis, and PBMCs were isolated by Ficoll-Histopaque density gradient centrifugation and then cryopreserved in liquid nitrogen vapor phase. Analytical flow cytometry was used to check the purity and quantity of each magnetically sorted T cell population. Genomic DNA was isolated from each sorted fraction and quantified by UV absorbance on a Nanodrop 2000c.

Concerning this clone: It lacks a known antigen. No per-base quality is available; no much larger clone lies one base away.

Sequencing input: naive CD4+ T cells sorted from blood. The cell subset or site label, read with the paper, signifies: CD45RA+ positively selected. The rearranged chain carries TRBV4-2 and TRBJ1-5, with TRBD1 identical over 10 junction bases. The sequence derives from a man aged 18 to 30 in good health. The DNA sequence is TGTGCCAGCAGCCCCTCGACAGGGGGCCGCAATCAGCCCCAGCATTTT. The translation is CASSPSTGGRNQPQHF.